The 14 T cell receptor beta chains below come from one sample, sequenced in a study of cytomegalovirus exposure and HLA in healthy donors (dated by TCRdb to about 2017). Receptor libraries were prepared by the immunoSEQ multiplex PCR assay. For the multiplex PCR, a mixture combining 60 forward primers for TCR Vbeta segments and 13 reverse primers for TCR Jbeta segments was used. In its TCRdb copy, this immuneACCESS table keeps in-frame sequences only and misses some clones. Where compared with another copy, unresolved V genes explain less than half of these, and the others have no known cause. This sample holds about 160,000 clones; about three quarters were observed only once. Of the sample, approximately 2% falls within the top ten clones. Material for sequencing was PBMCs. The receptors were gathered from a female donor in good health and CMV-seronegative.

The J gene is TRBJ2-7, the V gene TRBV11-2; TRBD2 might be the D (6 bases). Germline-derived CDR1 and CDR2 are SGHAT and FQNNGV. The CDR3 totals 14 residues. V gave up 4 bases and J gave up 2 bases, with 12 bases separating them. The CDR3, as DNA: TGTGCCAGCAGCTCCCGGGAGAATGCCTACGAGCAGTACTTC. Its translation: CASSSRENAYEQYF.

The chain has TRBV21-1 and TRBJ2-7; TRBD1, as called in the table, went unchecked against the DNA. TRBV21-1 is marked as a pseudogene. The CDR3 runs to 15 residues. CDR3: CASSKGGQGPYEQYF. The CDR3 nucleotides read TGTGCCAGCAGCAAAGGTGGGCAGGGTCCCTACGAGCAGTACTTC.

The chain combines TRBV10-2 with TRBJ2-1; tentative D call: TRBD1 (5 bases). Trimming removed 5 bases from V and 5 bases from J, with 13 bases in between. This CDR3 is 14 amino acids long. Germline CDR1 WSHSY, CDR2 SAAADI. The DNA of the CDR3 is TGCGCCAGCAGTCGACCTCCCAGGGACAATGAGCAGTTCTTC. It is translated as CASSRPPRDNEQFF.

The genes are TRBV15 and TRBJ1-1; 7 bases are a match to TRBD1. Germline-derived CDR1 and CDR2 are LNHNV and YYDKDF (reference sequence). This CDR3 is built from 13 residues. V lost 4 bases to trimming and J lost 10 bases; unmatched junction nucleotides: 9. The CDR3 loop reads CATSIRGQLGAFF. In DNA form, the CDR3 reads TGTGCCACCAGCATCCGGGGACAGTTGGGAGCTTTCTTT.

The DNA for the CDR3 is TGCGCCAGCAGCGAAGACAGGGCGACCTACAATGAGCAGTTCTTC. Translating it yields CASSEDRATYNEQFF. The chain joins TRBV5-1 to TRBJ2-1, with TRBD1 matching 7 bases. J was trimmed by 2 bases and V by 4 bases; bases with no gene match: 6. The CDR3 runs 15 residues. Per germline, CDR1 SGHRS and CDR2 YFSETQ.

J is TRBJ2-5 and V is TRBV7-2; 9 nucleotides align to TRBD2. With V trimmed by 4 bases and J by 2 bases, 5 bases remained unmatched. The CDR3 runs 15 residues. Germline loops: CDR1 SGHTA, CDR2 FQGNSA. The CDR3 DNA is TGTGCCAGCAGCTCGGTTAGCGGGGGACAAGAGACCCAGTACTTC. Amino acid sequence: CASSSVSGGQETQYF.

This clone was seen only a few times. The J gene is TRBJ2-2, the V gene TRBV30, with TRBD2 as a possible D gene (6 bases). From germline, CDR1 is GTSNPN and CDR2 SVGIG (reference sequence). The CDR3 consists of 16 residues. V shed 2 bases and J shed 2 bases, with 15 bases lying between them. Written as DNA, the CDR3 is TGTGCCTGGAGTAAACGCACCGGGACTAACACCGGGGAGCTGTTTTTT. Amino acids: CAWSKRTGTNTGELFF.

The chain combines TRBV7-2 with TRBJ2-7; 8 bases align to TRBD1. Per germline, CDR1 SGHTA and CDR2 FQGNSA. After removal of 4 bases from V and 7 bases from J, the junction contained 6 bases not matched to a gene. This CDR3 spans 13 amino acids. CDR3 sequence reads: CASSSLRGQEQYF. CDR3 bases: TGTGCCAGCAGCTCCCTCAGGGGGCAAGAGCAGTACTTC.

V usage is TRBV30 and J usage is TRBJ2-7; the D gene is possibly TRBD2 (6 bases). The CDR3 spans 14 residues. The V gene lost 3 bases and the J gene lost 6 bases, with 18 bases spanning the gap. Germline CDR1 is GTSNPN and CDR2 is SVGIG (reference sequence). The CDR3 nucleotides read TGTGCCTGGAGCCGGACACCCTCCGGGGGCGAGCAGTACTTC. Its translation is CAWSRTPSGGEQYF.

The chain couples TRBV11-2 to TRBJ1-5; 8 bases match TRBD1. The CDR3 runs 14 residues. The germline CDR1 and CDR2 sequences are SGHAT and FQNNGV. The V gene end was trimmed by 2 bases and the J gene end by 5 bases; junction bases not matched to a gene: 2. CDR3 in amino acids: CASSLLQGDQPQHF. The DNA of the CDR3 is TGTGCCAGCAGCTTATTACAGGGGGATCAGCCCCAGCATTTT.

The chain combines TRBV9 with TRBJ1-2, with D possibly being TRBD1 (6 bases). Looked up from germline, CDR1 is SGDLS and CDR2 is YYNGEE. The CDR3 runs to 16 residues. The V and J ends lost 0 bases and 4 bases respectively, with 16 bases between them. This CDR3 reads CASSVGQATQFYGYTF. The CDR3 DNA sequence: TGTGCCAGCAGCGTAGGACAGGCCACCCAGTTCTATGGCTACACCTTC.

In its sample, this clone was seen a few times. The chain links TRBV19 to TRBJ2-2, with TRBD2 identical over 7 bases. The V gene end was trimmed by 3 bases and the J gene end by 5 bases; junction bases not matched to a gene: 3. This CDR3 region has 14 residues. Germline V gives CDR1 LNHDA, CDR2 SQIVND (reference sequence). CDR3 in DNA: TGTGCCAGTAGTATTCCGGGGGGAACCGGGGAGCTGTTTTTT. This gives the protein CASSIPGGTGELFF.

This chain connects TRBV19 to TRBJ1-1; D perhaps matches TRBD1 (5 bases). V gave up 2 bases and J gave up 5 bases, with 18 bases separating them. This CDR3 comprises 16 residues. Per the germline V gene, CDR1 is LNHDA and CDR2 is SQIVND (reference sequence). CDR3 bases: TGTGCCAGTAGTATAAACCTGCGGCAGGGAAGTACTGAAGCTTTCTTT. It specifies CASSINLRQGSTEAFF. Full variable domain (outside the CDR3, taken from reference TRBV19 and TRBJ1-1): DGGITQSPKYLFRKEGQNVTLSCEQNLNHDAMYWYRQDPGQGLRLIYYSQIVNDFQKGDIAEGYSVSREKKESFPLTVTSAQKNPTAFYLCASSINLRQGSTEAFFGQGTRLTVV.

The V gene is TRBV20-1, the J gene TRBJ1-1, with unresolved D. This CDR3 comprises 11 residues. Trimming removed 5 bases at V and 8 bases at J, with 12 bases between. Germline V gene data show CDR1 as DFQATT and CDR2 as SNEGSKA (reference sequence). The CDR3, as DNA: TGCAGTGCTCCTCTGGTTCGGGAAGCTTTCTTT. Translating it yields CSAPLVREAFF.